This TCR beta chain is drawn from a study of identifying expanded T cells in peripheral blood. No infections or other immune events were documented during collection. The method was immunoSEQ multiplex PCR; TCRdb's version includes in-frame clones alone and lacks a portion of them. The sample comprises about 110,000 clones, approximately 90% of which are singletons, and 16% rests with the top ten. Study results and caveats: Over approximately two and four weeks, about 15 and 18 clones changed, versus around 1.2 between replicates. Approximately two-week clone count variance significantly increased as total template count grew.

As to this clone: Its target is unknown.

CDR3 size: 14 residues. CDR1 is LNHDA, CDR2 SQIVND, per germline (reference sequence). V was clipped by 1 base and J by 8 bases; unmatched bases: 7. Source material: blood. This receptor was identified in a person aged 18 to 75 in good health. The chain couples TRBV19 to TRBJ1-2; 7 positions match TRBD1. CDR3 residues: CASSIATGKRGYTF. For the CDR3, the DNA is TGTGCCAGTAGTATAGCGACAGGGAAAAGAGGCTACACCTTC.